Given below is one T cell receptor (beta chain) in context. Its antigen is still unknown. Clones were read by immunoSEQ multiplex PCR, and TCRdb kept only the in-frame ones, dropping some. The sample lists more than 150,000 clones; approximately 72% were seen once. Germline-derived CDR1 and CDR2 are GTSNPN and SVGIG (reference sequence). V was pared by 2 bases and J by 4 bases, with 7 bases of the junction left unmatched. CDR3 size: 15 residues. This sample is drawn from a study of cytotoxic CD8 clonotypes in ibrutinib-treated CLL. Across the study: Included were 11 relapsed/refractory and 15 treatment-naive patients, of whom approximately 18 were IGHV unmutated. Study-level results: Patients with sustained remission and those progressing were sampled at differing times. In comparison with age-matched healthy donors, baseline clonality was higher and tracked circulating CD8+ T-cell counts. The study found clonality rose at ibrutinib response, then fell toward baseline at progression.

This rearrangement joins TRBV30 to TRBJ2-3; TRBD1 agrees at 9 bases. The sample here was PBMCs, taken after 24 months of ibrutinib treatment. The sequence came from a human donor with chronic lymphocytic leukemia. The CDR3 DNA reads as TGTGCCTGGAGTCACGGACAGGGGTTAGCAGATACGCAGTATTTT. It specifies CAWSHGQGLADTQYF.